These T cell receptor beta chains were read from a single sample in a study of shared clonotypes between healthy human individuals. The data were produced by immunoSEQ multiplex PCR, yet TCRdb's version contains in-frame clones alone and is incomplete. The data contain more than 2 million clones, approximately 96% of them singletons. The sequenced material came from naive CD4+ T cells sorted from blood. Receptors were obtained from a man aged 18 to 29 in good health. CDR3s include the opening cysteine and the closing phenylalanine or tryptophan. D genes are given only for firm matches. The size of a clone is reported for some rows only, either as once, few or many, or as a class for expanded clones.

TRBJ1-1 | TRBD1 | TRBV5-1 | 14 | - | CASSLSGTGGNSFF | TGCGCCAGCAGCTTGTCGGGGACAGGGGGCAACTCATTCTTT
TRBJ1-3 | - | TRBV2 | 14 | - | CASSEGLSGNTIYF | TGTGCCAGCAGTGAAGGTCTTTCTGGAAACACCATATATTTT
TRBJ2-5 | - | TRBV5-1 | 14 | once | CASSPPRGVETQYF | TGCGCCAGCAGCCCCCCGCGAGGGGTGGAGACCCAGTACTTC
TRBJ1-5 | - | TRBV6-1 | 13 | few | CASSEMGDQPQHF | TGTGCCAGCAGTGAAATGGGGGATCAGCCCCAGCATTTC
TRBJ2-2 | TRBD2 | TRBV19 | 14 | - | CASNLAGYTGELFF | TGTGCCAGTAATCTAGCGGGCTACACCGGGGAGCTGTTTTTT
TRBJ1-5 | TRBD1 | TRBV18 | 15 | - | CASSPSGQADQPQHF | TGTGCCAGCTCACCTTCCGGACAGGCGGATCAGCCCCAGCATTTT
TRBJ2-7 | TRBD2 | TRBV19 | 14 | - | CASSMSGTTYEQYF | TGTGCCAGTAGTATGAGCGGGACCACCTACGAGCAGTACTTC
TRBJ1-2 | TRBD1 | TRBV9 | 18 | - | CASSVGPSRDSDPRGYTF | TGTGCCAGCAGCGTAGGCCCCTCTCGGGACAGCGACCCTAGAGGCTACACCTTC
TRBJ2-7 | - | TRBV18 | 15 | - | CASSPTQGSSYEQYF | TGTGCCAGCTCACCCACCCAGGGGAGCTCCTACGAGCAGTACTTC
TRBJ2-2 | TRBD1 | TRBV10-3 | 16 | - | CAISRQGPSSTGELFF | TGTGCCATCAGCCGACAGGGACCGTCAAGCACCGGGGAGCTGTTTTTT
TRBJ1-1 | - | TRBV28 | 12 | - | CASGPLNTEAFF | TGTGCCAGCGGCCCCTTGAACACTGAAGCTTTCTTT
TRBJ1-4 | - | TRBV6-6 | 15 | - | CASSYSPGNNEKLFF | TGTGCCAGCAGTTACTCGCCAGGGAATAATGAAAAACTGTTTTTT
TRBJ2-7 | - | TRBV11-3 | 13 | - | CASSLEGVDEQYF | TGTGCCAGCAGCTTAGAAGGGGTTGACGAGCAGTACTTC
TRBJ2-7 | TRBD1 | TRBV7-2 | 13 | - | CASSFDRGYEQYF | TGTGCCAGCAGCTTTGACAGGGGCTACGAGCAGTACTTC
TRBJ1-1 | TRBD1 | TRBV6-6 | 13 | - | CASRFDRAFEAFF | TGTGCCAGCCGATTTGACAGGGCGTTTGAAGCTTTCTTT
TRBJ1-4 | TRBD1 | TRBV4-1 | 16 | - | CASSQERGLPNEKLFF | TGCGCCAGCAGCCAAGAGAGGGGGCTTCCTAATGAAAAACTGTTTTTT
TRBJ1-1 | TRBD1 | TRBV18 | 16 | - | CASSPSQMTGGTEAFF | TGTGCCAGCTCACCTTCTCAAATGACAGGGGGCACTGAAGCTTTCTTT
TRBJ2-5 | - | TRBV5-1 | 14 | - | CASSWGKAQETQYF | TGCGCCAGCAGCTGGGGGAAGGCCCAAGAGACCCAGTACTTC
TRBJ2-2 | - | TRBV5-1 | 9 | - | CASRRRVFF | TGCGCCAGCAGGAGAAGGGTGTTTTTT
TRBJ1-2 | - | TRBV6-1 | 16 | - | CASSEFQGIANYGYTF | TGTGCCAGCAGTGAATTTCAAGGGATAGCTAACTATGGCTACACCTTC
TRBJ2-2 | TRBD2 | TRBV28 | 19 | - | CASSLTRTSGDGNTGELFF | TGTGCCAGCAGTTTAACTCGGACTAGCGGGGATGGGAACACCGGGGAGCTGTTTTTT
TRBJ1-6 | TRBD1 | TRBV5-1 | 15 | - | CASSVDRGYNSPLHF | TGCGCCAGCAGCGTGGACAGGGGTTATAATTCACCCCTCCACTTT
TRBJ2-1 | - | TRBV7-9 | 15 | - | CASSFKSSSYNEQFF | TGTGCCAGCAGCTTTAAATCGTCCTCCTACAATGAGCAGTTCTTC
TRBJ1-1 | TRBD1 | TRBV16 | 14 | - | CASSREGQGMVPFF | TGTGCCAGCAGCCGAGAGGGACAGGGGATGGTTCCTTTCTTT
TRBJ1-1 | - | TRBV10-3 | 13 | - | CAISEGVGPEAFF | TGTGCCATCAGTGAGGGGGTCGGCCCTGAAGCTTTCTTT
TRBJ1-2 | TRBD1 | TRBV28 | 17 | - | CASSGRAGTGGDYGYTF | TGTGCCAGCAGTGGGCGGGCCGGGACAGGGGGCGACTATGGCTACACCTTC
TRBJ2-7 | - | TRBV5-8 | 12 | - | CASSLVRYEQYF | TGTGCCAGCAGCTTGGTTAGGTACGAGCAGTACTTC
TRBJ2-7 | TRBD1 | TRBV5-1 | 15 | once | CASSPEGDRAYEQYF | TGCGCCAGCAGCCCGGAGGGGGACAGGGCCTACGAGCAGTACTTC
TRBJ2-7 | - | TRBV6-1 | 12 | - | CASRDFRDEQYF | TGTGCCAGCAGGGACTTCAGGGACGAGCAGTACTTC
TRBJ1-6 | - | TRBV28 | 14 | - | CATSKPGSVSPLHF | TGTGCCACCTCCAAACCGGGGTCGGTTTCACCCCTCCACTTT
TRBJ2-7 | - | TRBV7-9 | 14 | - | CASSLASGAYEQYF | TGTGCCAGCAGCTTGGCCAGTGGGGCCTACGAGCAGTACTTC
TRBJ1-3 | - | TRBV9 | 15 | - | CASSVGGVGGNTIYF | TGTGCCAGCAGCGTAGGGGGGGTCGGTGGAAACACCATATATTTT
TRBJ2-1 | TRBD2 | TRBV5-1 | 18 | - | CASSLDPSGPSSYNEQFF | TGCGCCAGCAGCTTGGACCCTAGCGGGCCAAGCTCCTACAATGAGCAGTTCTTC
TRBJ1-2 | - | TRBV2 | 12 | - | CASSRDTYGYTF | TGTGCCAGCAGTCGGGACACCTATGGCTACACCTTC
TRBJ1-6 | - | TRBV18 | 17 | - | CASSPGRPGSGNSPLHF | TGTGCCAGCTCACCGGGGAGACCGGGTTCGGGGAATTCACCCCTCCACTTT
TRBJ2-7 | - | TRBV5-1 | 15 | - | CASKTGLTPSYEQYF | TGCGCCAGCAAGACCGGGTTAACCCCTAGCTACGAGCAGTACTTC
TRBJ1-2 | - | TRBV15 | 13 | - | CATSRRGIYGYTF | TGTGCCACCAGCCGCAGGGGAATCTATGGCTACACCTTC
TRBJ2-3 | TRBD1 | TRBV10-3 | 15 | once | CATYPWDRGADTQYF | TGTGCCACCTACCCGTGGGACAGGGGGGCAGATACGCAGTATTTT
TRBJ1-5 | TRBD1 | TRBV10-3 | 19 | - | CAISETPGQGRVLYQPQHF | TGTGCCATCAGTGAGACCCCGGGACAGGGTAGGGTCCTTTATCAGCCCCAGCATTTT
TRBJ2-2 | - | TRBV11-3 | 13 | - | CASSTSDTGELFF | TGTGCCAGCAGCACCTCAGACACCGGGGAGCTGTTTTTT
TRBJ1-5 | - | TRBV30 | 13 | few | CAWSERPGQPQHF | TGTGCCTGGAGTGAGAGACCAGGTCAGCCCCAGCATTTT
TRBJ1-6 | TRBD1 | TRBV5-4 | 16 | - | CASSSVPGQGTSPLHF | TGTGCCAGCAGCTCAGTGCCGGGACAGGGAACTTCACCCCTCCACTTT
TRBJ1-1 | - | TRBV12-2 | 14 | - | CCEDGTGVGTEAFF | TGCTGCGAAGATGGGACAGGGGTAGGAACTGAAGCTTTCTTT
TRBJ2-5 | - | TRBV4-1 | 14 | once | CASSQEERGGTQYF | TGCGCCAGCAGCCAAGAAGAAAGGGGGGGGACCCAGTACTTC
TRBJ2-7 | - | TRBV14 | 16 | once | CASTWRRSGVNHEQYF | TGTGCCAGCACTTGGAGGAGGTCGGGAGTTAACCACGAGCAGTACTTC
TRBJ1-2 | - | TRBV7-9 | 14 | - | CASSLLTQPYGYTF | TGTGCCAGCAGCTTATTAACGCAGCCTTATGGCTACACCTTC
TRBJ1-4 | - | TRBV7-2 | 16 | - | CASSLVAGQANEKLFF | TGTGCCAGCAGCTTAGTGGCGGGGCAGGCTAATGAAAAACTGTTTTTT
TRBJ2-7 | - | TRBV10-1 | 13 | - | CASSEFSSYEQYF | TGCGCCAGCAGTGAGTTCAGCTCCTACGAGCAGTACTTC
TRBJ1-6 | - | TRBV7-9 | 13 | - | CASSLAEFSPLHF | TGTGCCAGCAGCTTAGCGGAGTTTTCACCCCTCCACTTT
TRBJ1-6 | - | TRBV28 | 18 | - | CASNTWGAADSYNSPLHF | TGTGCCAGCAACACCTGGGGGGCAGCAGACTCCTATAATTCACCCCTCCACTTT
TRBJ2-5 | TRBD2 | TRBV18 | 15 | - | CASSPVGGYQETQYF | TGTGCCAGCTCACCAGTGGGAGGGTACCAAGAGACCCAGTACTTC
TRBJ2-7 | - | TRBV7-2 | 16 | - | CASSLRGPPASYEQYF | TGTGCCAGCAGCTTAAGGGGTCCGCCGGCCTCCTACGAGCAGTACTTC
TRBJ2-7 | - | TRBV11-2 | 12 | once | CASSLDGRPQYF | TGTGCCAGCAGCTTAGATGGGCGCCCTCAATACTTC
TRBJ2-7 | - | TRBV5-4 | 15 | - | CASSLKGRGPYEQYF | TGTGCCAGCAGCTTGAAAGGGCGCGGGCCCTACGAGCAGTACTTC
TRBJ2-7 | - | TRBV4-3 | 15 | once | CASSQVTTSAYEQYF | TGCGCCAGCAGCCAAGTTACGACTTCTGCCTACGAGCAGTACTTC
TRBJ1-2 | TRBD1 | TRBV10-3 | 13 | - | CAIGEDRAAGYTF | TGTGCCATCGGGGAGGACAGGGCTGCTGGCTACACCTTC
TRBJ2-7 | TRBD2 | TRBV28 | 21 | once | CASSLRLTLDYSLAGDYEQYF | TGTGCCAGCAGTCTCCGACTTACTCTGGACTACTCTCTAGCGGGAGACTACGAGCAGTACTTC